The rows below give T cell receptor beta chains drawn from one sample of a study of shared clonotypes between healthy human individuals. Sequenced by immunoSEQ multiplex PCR; TCRdb stores in-frame clones only, minus some. The profile shows about 1,900,000 clones, about 95% of them singletons. The sequenced material came from naive CD8+ T cells sorted from blood. The origin of the receptors is a man aged 18 to 29 in good health. The CDR3 runs from the conserved cysteine through the conserved F or W.

TRBV7-9,TRBJ2-7,CASSLTSDEQYF
TRBV27,TRBJ1-6,CASSPYGTAGSPLHF
TRBV2,TRBJ2-2,CASSDRLAGGGTGELFF
TRBV7-9,TRBJ1-2,CASSLGDSTSYGYTF
TRBV6-6,TRBJ2-7,CASSSGPTYEQYF
TRBV7-6,TRBJ2-3,CASSSWGQGGSDTQYF
TRBV12-5,TRBJ2-1,CASGTPPSGLYNEQFF
TRBV29-1,TRBJ2-1,CSVEDALGLVVNEQFF
TRBV9,TRBJ2-3,CASSETRGFADTQYF
TRBV27,TRBJ1-1,CASSMTENTEAFF
TRBV27,TRBJ2-7,CASSFWASGEEQYF
TRBV19,TRBJ1-3,CASSPGRGPGNTIYF
TRBV9,TRBJ2-7,CASSGQGDYEQYF
TRBV10-3,TRBJ2-1,CAISGEGFEQFF
TRBV5-1,TRBJ2-2,CASSLREGVAGELFF
TRBV6-5,TRBJ2-7,CASSYAGGYEQYF
TRBV9,TRBJ2-5,CASSPGPLPEGTQYF
TRBV9,TRBJ2-7,CASSPTSGGEFGQYF